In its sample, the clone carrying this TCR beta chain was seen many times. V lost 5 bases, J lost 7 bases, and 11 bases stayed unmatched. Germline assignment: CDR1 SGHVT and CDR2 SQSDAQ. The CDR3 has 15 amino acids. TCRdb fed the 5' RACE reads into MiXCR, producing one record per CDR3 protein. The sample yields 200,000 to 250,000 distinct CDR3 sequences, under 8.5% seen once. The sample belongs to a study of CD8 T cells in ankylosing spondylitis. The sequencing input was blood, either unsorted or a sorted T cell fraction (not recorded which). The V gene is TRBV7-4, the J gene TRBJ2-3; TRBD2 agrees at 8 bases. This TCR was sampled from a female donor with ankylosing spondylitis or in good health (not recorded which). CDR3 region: CASSARTSGCNTQYF. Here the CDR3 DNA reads TGTGCCAGCAGCGCCAGAACTAGCGGCTGCAATACGCAGTATTTT. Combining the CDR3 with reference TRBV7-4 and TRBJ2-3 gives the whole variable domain GAGVSQSPRYKVAKRGRDVALRCDSISGHVTLYWYRQTLGQGSEVLTYSQSDAQRDKSGRPSGRFSAERPERSVSTLKIQRTEQGDSAVYLCASSARTSGCNTQYFGPGTRLTVL.